One and the same sample provided the 28 T cell receptor beta chains below, sequenced in a study of blood T cell repertoires in COVID-19. The method was immunoSEQ multiplex PCR; TCRdb's version includes in-frame clones alone and lacks a portion of them. In the table there are about 260,000 clones, more than 75% of which are singletons. Sequenced material: PBMCs or T cells enriched from blood (not recorded which). The source of these receptors is a woman aged 45-60 years who had recovered from COVID-19.

Only a few counts were recorded for this clone. This chain uses TRBV27 with TRBJ1-5, with unresolved D. Germline V gene data show CDR1 as MNHEY and CDR2 as SMNVEV (reference sequence). The CDR3 loop spans 15 amino acids. V lost 0 bases and J 0 bases, leaving 6 bases between the germline ends. For the CDR3, the DNA is TGTGCCAGCAGTTTATCCAGGTATAGCAATCAGCCCCAGCATTTT. It encodes CASSLSRYSNQPQHF.

The chain carries TRBV3-1 (or the pseudogene TRBV3-2) and TRBJ1-1, with a weak D call TRBD1 (5 bases). Germline CDR1 reads LGHDT; CDR2 reads YNNKEL (reference sequence). The CDR3 is 14 amino acids. V was cut by 1 base and J by 1 base, with 7 bases left in between. The CDR3 DNA is TGTGCCAGCAGCCAAGCCAGGGAGAACACTGAAGCTTTCTTT. It codes for CASSQARENTEAFF.

The chain is built from TRBV11-2 and TRBJ1-1; no reliable D call. Between the trimmed V and J ends, which lost 1 base and 2 bases, there was a span of 8 bases. CDR1 is SGHAT, CDR2 FQNNGV, per germline. The length of the CDR3 is 14 residues. CDR3 DNA sequence: TGTGCCAGCAGCTTAGGCGGGAGTAACACTGAAGCTTTCTTT. This sequence encodes CASSLGGSNTEAFF.

V usage is TRBV27 and J usage is TRBJ2-3, with TRBD2 as a possible D gene (6 bases). Germline-derived CDR1 and CDR2 are MNHEY and SMNVEV (reference sequence). The germline V and J ends were trimmed by 3 bases and 5 bases, with 15 bases remaining between them. The CDR3 covers 15 residues. CDR3 protein: CASSLEGEGRDTQYF. The CDR3 coding sequence is TGTGCCAGCAGTTTGGAGGGAGAAGGAAGAGATACGCAGTATTTT.

This clone was seen just once. The V and J genes are TRBV4-1 and TRBJ1-2, with 9 bases matching TRBD1. CDR3 length: 19 amino acids. Germline V gene sequence: CDR1 MGHRA, CDR2 YSYEKL. J lost 4 bases, V lost 0 bases, and 15 bases had no gene match. The CDR3 nucleotides read TGCGCCAGCAGCCAAGATATTGGAGGGACAGGGAGGATCAGCTATGGCTACACCTTC. Its translation: CASSQDIGGTGRISYGYTF.

This sequence joins TRBV2 and TRBJ1-2; D call uncertain. CDR1 SNHLY and CDR2 FYNNEI come from the germline V gene. This CDR3 is built from 13 residues. With 5 bases removed from V and 1 base from J, the gap between germline ends came to 8 bases. The DNA of the CDR3 is TGTGCCAGCAGTATACAGTTTAACTATGGCTACACCTTC. Encoded protein: CASSIQFNYGYTF.

The sample holds one count of this clone. This chain joins TRBV6-2 or TRBV6-3 and TRBJ1-4, with D hard to call. V was trimmed by 0 bases and J by 5 bases, leaving 10 bases between them. CDR3 length: 15 residues. CDR1 MNHEY and CDR2 SVGEGT come from the germline V gene. CDR3 region: CASSYSRPENEKLFF. In DNA form, the CDR3 reads TGTGCCAGCAGTTACTCGAGGCCTGAGAATGAAAAACTGTTTTTT.

V and J are TRBV28 and TRBJ2-5, with TRBD1 as a possible D gene (5 bases). Per germline, CDR1 MDHEN and CDR2 SYDVKM. The CDR3 spans 16 residues. Deletions cut 4 bases from V and 5 bases from J, with 20 bases between. CDR3 loop: CASSSPSLQGAETQYF. DNA of the CDR3: TGTGCCAGCAGTTCCCCCTCCCTCCAGGGTGCGGAGACCCAGTACTTC.

The chain combines TRBV7-2 with TRBJ2-2, with 9 bases fitting TRBD1. Losses at the gene ends were 6 bases for V and 6 bases for J; bases not matched to a gene: 5. Germline CDR1 SGHTA, CDR2 FQGNSA. The CDR3 is made up of 14 amino acids. CDR3 residues: CASSRRQGAGELFF. CDR3 nucleotides: TGTGCCAGCAGTCGTAGACAGGGGGCCGGGGAGCTGTTTTTT.

This chain links TRBV19 with TRBJ2-2, with D possibly TRBD1 on 6 matching bases. The CDR3 has 13 amino acids. Germline values: CDR1 LNHDA, CDR2 SQIVND (reference sequence). The germline V and J ends were trimmed by 5 bases and 5 bases, with 9 bases remaining between them. For the CDR3, the DNA is TGTGCCAGTAGTTCACAGGGTACCGGGGAGCTGTTTTTT. It codes for CASSSQGTGELFF.

As to this clone: Other nucleotide sequences in the sample specify the same CDR3. The chain links TRBV12-3 or TRBV12-4 to TRBJ2-1, with 9 bases identical to TRBD2. V lost 3 bases and J lost 10; bases outside the gene matches: 1. The CDR3 is 12 residues long. The CDR3 nucleotides read TGTGCCAGCAGTTTGAGCGGGGGGGAGCAGTTCTTC. Its protein is CASSLSGGEQFF.

This clone was observed once. This sample also contains other DNA sequences that code for the same CDR3. The V and J genes are TRBV27 and TRBJ1-1, with D perhaps TRBD1 (5 bases). Germline CDR1 and CDR2: MNHEY and SMNVEV (reference sequence). This CDR3 comprises 14 residues. Trimming shortened V by 5 bases and J by 0 bases, and 10 bases separated the two germline ends. The CDR3 coding sequence is TGTGCCAGCAGTCTAACAGGATTGAACACTGAAGCTTTCTTT. It encodes CASSLTGLNTEAFF.

The chain joins TRBV3-1 (or the pseudogene TRBV3-2) to TRBJ1-3; D remains ambiguous. Germline V gene sequence: CDR1 LGHDT, CDR2 YNNKEL (reference sequence). Deletions cut 8 bases from V and 0 bases from J, with 11 bases between. The CDR3 is 14 amino acids. The CDR3: CASGRQSSGNTIYF. In DNA, the CDR3 is TGTGCCAGCGGCAGGCAGAGCTCTGGAAACACCATATATTTT.

The chain carries TRBV4-1 and TRBJ1-4, with 7 bases matching TRBD1. Germline CDR1 reads MGHRA; CDR2 reads YSYEKL. The CDR3 sequence is 15 residues long. Trimming cost V 7 bases and J 5 bases; bases outside gene matches: 10. For the CDR3, the DNA is TGCGCCAGCACATATCAGGGGGGACGGAATGAAAAACTGTTTTTT. Amino acid sequence: CASTYQGGRNEKLFF.

This clone came up once. CDR3 nucleotide sequence: TGTGCCAGCAGAACCGGGAGCGCTGGAAACACCATATATTTT. Its translation is CASRTGSAGNTIYF. This rearrangement joins TRBV27 to TRBJ1-3; D not certain. V dropped 6 bases and J dropped 2 bases, with 11 bases sitting between them. This CDR3 is 14 amino acids long. Germline CDR1 and CDR2: MNHEY and SMNVEV (reference sequence).

The V call is TRBV3-1 (or the pseudogene TRBV3-2), the J call TRBJ2-3; TRBD1 aligns across 10 bases. The junction had 7 bases not matched to a gene; V was cut back by 3 bases and J by 4 bases. CDR3 length: 16 amino acids. Germline V CDR1 and CDR2: LGHDT, YNNKEL (reference sequence). The CDR3 DNA reads TGTGCCAGCAGCCAGGGGGGACAGGGGTTTTCAGATACGCAGTATTTT. Translation gives CASSQGGQGFSDTQYF.

The J gene is TRBJ2-3, the V gene TRBV29-1; 10 bases are shared with TRBD1. CDR3 size: 15 residues. Germline V CDR1 and CDR2: SQVTM, ANQGSEA. The V and J ends lost 7 bases and 5 bases, in that order; junction bases with no gene match: 12. The CDR3 bases are TGCAGCGGGCTGCTATGGACAGGGGGGAGAGATACGCAGTATTTT. Translating gives CSGLLWTGGRDTQYF.

The chain is built from TRBV11-2 and TRBJ2-7, with 7 bases that match TRBD2. Trimming removed 3 bases from V and 2 bases from J; junction bases left unmatched: 13. Germline V gene sequence: CDR1 SGHAT, CDR2 FQNNGV. The CDR3 runs 17 residues. As DNA, the CDR3 is TGTGCCAGCAGCTTTTCCCGCGGGTTAGCGGGTCCCTACGAGCAGTACTTC. This encodes CASSFSRGLAGPYEQYF.

The V and J genes are TRBV6-5 and TRBJ1-2; TRBD1 agrees at 8 bases. Losses at the gene ends were 0 bases for V and 7 bases for J; bases not matched to a gene: 10. Germline loops: CDR1 MNHEY, CDR2 SVGAGI. There are 16 residues in the CDR3. CDR3 protein: CASSYSWTGSFSGYTF. The CDR3 DNA is TGTGCCAGCAGTTACTCTTGGACAGGGAGTTTTAGTGGCTACACCTTC.

The count of this clone is one. The chain is built from TRBV5-4 and TRBJ1-3; D remains ambiguous. Per germline, CDR1 SGHNT and CDR2 YYREEE (reference sequence). Deletions cut 0 bases from V and 0 bases from J, with 7 bases between. The CDR3 spans 15 residues. CDR3: CASSLEQTSGNTIYF. The CDR3 DNA reads as TGTGCCAGCAGCTTGGAACAGACCTCTGGAAACACCATATATTTT.

The genes are TRBV27 and TRBJ1-1; D may be TRBD1 (6 bases). There are 15 residues in the CDR3. Germline V lookup: CDR1 MNHEY, CDR2 SMNVEV (reference sequence). V lost 10 bases and J lost 0, with 18 bases in between. The DNA of the CDR3 is TGTGCCACCAGAAAGTCGGGACACCTGAACACTGAAGCTTTCTTT. Translation gives CATRKSGHLNTEAFF.

The V call is TRBV11-2, the J call TRBJ1-5, with D uncertain. Germline V gives CDR1 SGHAT, CDR2 FQNNGV. This CDR3 is 15 amino acids long. V was clipped by 0 bases and J by 1 base, with 7 bases between them. The CDR3 sequence is CASSLDRLSNQPQHF. The CDR3 bases are TGTGCCAGCAGCTTAGACAGACTAAGCAATCAGCCCCAGCATTTT.

This clone has just a few counts. This sequence joins TRBV7-9 and TRBJ2-2, with 7 bases fitting TRBD1. Trimming took 1 base from V and 3 from J; bases not matched to a gene: 5. CDR3 length: 16 residues. Germline assignment: CDR1 SEHNR and CDR2 FQNEAQ (reference sequence). The CDR3 is CASSLGTGFYTGELFF. The CDR3 nucleotides read TGTGCCAGCAGCTTAGGGACAGGCTTCTACACCGGGGAGCTGTTTTTT.

This clone appeared once. The chain recombines TRBV4-2 with TRBJ1-6; D remains ambiguous. CDR3 size: 16 residues. The V and J ends lost 1 base and 7 bases respectively, with 14 bases between them. Germline values: CDR1 LGHNA, CDR2 YNFKEQ. The CDR3 region is CASSQADVRGNSPLHF. The DNA for the CDR3 is TGTGCCAGCAGCCAAGCGGACGTTCGAGGGAATTCACCCCTCCACTTT.

This sequence joins TRBV29-1 and TRBJ1-2; no definite D call. The CDR3 runs to 12 residues. V was pared by 3 bases and J by 3 bases, with 8 bases between. Per the germline V gene, CDR1 is SQVTM and CDR2 is ANQGSEA. The CDR3 here is CSVDDTHYGYTF. For the CDR3, the DNA is TGCAGCGTTGATGACACCCACTATGGCTACACCTTC.

The rearrangement uses TRBV7-3 and TRBJ2-5; weak D call: TRBD2 (5 bases). V was shortened by 5 bases and J by 3 bases, with 10 bases between the two germline ends. Germline assignment: CDR1 SGHTA and CDR2 FQGTGA. The CDR3 loop spans 13 amino acids. CDR3 DNA: TGTGCCAGCAGCCAAGCCGGGGAAGAGACCCAGTACTTC. Translating gives CASSQAGEETQYF.

As DNA, the CDR3 is TGTGCCAGCAGTTACCCGACTAGCGGGGGCGCCTCCTATAACCAAGAGACCCAGTACTTC. The encoded protein is CASSYPTSGGASYNQETQYF. V gene TRBV6-2 or TRBV6-3 combines with J gene TRBJ2-5; 12 bases are shared with TRBD2. The CDR3 totals 20 residues. Looked up from germline, CDR1 is MNHEY and CDR2 is SVGEGT. J gave up 0 bases and V 2 bases, and 13 bases lay outside the gene matches.

The chain carries TRBV2 and TRBJ2-5; D perhaps matches TRBD2 (5 bases). The CDR3 loop spans 14 amino acids. CDR1 and CDR2 (germline): SNHLY, FYNNEI. V was cut by 11 bases and J by 4 bases, with 20 bases left in between. The CDR3 is CAGTSGPYRETQYF. The CDR3, as DNA: TGTGCCGGAACCAGCGGCCCCTATCGAGAGACCCAGTACTTC.